This entry concerns a single T cell receptor (beta chain). Its antigen specificity is not known. No qualities accompany the bases; no much larger clone lies one base away. After removal of 10 bases from V and 7 bases from J, the junction retains 8 bases not matched to a gene. In the germline V gene, CDR1 corresponds to ENHRY and CDR2 to SYGVKD. The CDR3 starts with the cysteine, ends with the phenylalanine, and has 13 residues. Kept here is only the CDR3 DNA, which spans 39 bases and is read in frame from base 1. This record belongs to a study of blood T cell repertoires in COVID-19 (TCRdb year 2020). About the investigation overall: Collaborator samples came from the United States, Italy and Spain and covered acute and convalescent phases of COVID-19. The repertoires were made available in a free public database intended to serve as a resource for research on the immune response to SARS-CoV-2. The samples were drawn from two sources: the first 160 participants of the ongoing ImmuneRACE study, and 1,254 subjects contributed by 6 global collaborators. The dataset comprised deeply sampled blood TCRbeta repertoires from subjects exposed to, actively infected with, or recovered from COVID-19. The material from the prospective study consisted of cDNA or gDNA derived from T cells, B-cell-depleted T cells, or PBMCs. A de-identified subject ID, COVID-19 status, age in years and sex were almost always included in the sample metadata. Where HLA class I and class II types were available, the types were taken from metadata supplied by the sample provider, not from assay-based typing. The research as a whole found: The amount of clinical and demographic metadata varied by source and participant and was provided uncurated.

TCRbeta CDR3 regions were amplified from genomic DNA by means of the immunoSEQ Assay, a bias-controlled multiplex PCR. Turning to the authors' computational methods: The number of nucleated cells in each sample was estimated from the amplification of reference gene primers within the assay. Sequence reads were collapsed and filtered to measure the absolute abundance of every unique TCRbeta CDR3 rearrangement. For each sample, productive Simpson clonality was calculated as the square root of Simpson's diversity index over productive rearrangements. Imported from immuneACCESS, the table was reduced by TCRdb to in-frame sequences with V and J called. These copies leave out some clones; in studies compared against another copy, an unresolved V gene accounts for under half, and the cause of the remainder is not known. V, J and clone size reflect that table, while D and trimming were determined from the DNA. This sample comprises under 200,000 clones, around nine tenths of them detected only once. The ten largest clones add up to under 0.7% of the sample.

At one collaborating source in Seattle, patients were enrolled during active infection and were followed longitudinally through the course of disease. The collaborating institutions used their own protocols to collect whole blood in K2EDTA tubes. Collaborator samples were shipped for TCRbeta analysis as frozen whole blood, isolated PBMCs, or DNA extracted from either sample type. The chain is encoded by TRBV10-3 joined to TRBJ1-1, with TRBD1 matching 11 junction bases. This clonotype was sampled from a man in his 60s with COVID-19, enrolled during active disease. Sequencing was done on a sample of peripheral blood. The CDR3 reads as follows: CATTGTGGNEAFF. The bases are TGTGCCACTACCGGGACAGGGGGAAATGAAGCTTTCTTT.